Below are 14 T cell receptor beta chains sequenced from a single sample in a study of blood T cells in healthy people across ages. Through a sample-barcoded 5' primer and a J-beta primer mix, a second PCR was run for roughly 6 to 12 cycles. TCRdb re-called the 5' RACE reads through MiXCR, storing one row per CDR3 protein. The sample consists of some 1.8 million distinct CDR3 sequences, more than 35% of them appearing once. What was sequenced was blood. These receptors originate from a human donor in good health.

V and J are TRBV12-3 or TRBV12-4 and TRBJ1-2, with a weak D call TRBD1 (5 bases). V was shortened by 7 bases and J by 0 bases, with 18 bases between the two germline ends. This CDR3 has 16 residues. CDR3: CASTLGETATNYGYTF. In nucleotides, the CDR3 is TGTGCCAGCACTCTGGGGGAAACGGCAACTAACTATGGCTACACCTTC.

This chain uses TRBV24-1 with TRBJ2-1; 7 positions match TRBD1. V lost 7 bases to trimming and J lost 13 bases; unmatched junction nucleotides: 12. The CDR3 length is 13 residues. CDR1 KGHDR and CDR2 SFDVKD come from the germline V gene. As DNA, the CDR3 is TGTGCCACCAGGTCGACAGGGATCCAGACCCAGTTCTTC. This translates into CATRSTGIQTQFF.

The V and J genes are TRBV20-1 and TRBJ2-5; D may be TRBD1 or TRBD2 (5 bases each). The last part of the DNA fits TRBJ2-7 better; the J call may be wrong. CDR3 size: 15 residues. Germline-derived CDR1 and CDR2 are DFQATT and SNEGSKA (reference sequence). CDR3 nucleotide sequence: TGCAGTGCTAGAGACGCCGGGACGCTAACCTACGAGCAGTACTTC. Translated: CSARDAGTLTYEQYF.

V gene TRBV15 combines with J gene TRBJ2-1; TRBD2 agrees at 12 bases. The junction had 4 bases not matched to a gene; V was cut back by 0 bases and J by 4 bases. Germline CDR1 LNHNV, CDR2 YYDKDF (reference sequence). The CDR3 is 17 residues long. The CDR3 loop is CATSRDQLAGGYNEQFF. The CDR3 DNA is TGTGCCACCAGCAGAGACCAACTAGCGGGGGGTTACAATGAGCAGTTCTTC. Supplemented by reference TRBV15 and TRBJ2-1, the full variable domain reads DAMVIQNPRYQVTQFGKPVTLSCSQTLNHNVMYWYQQKSSQAPKLLFHYYDKDFNNEADTPDNFQSRRPNTSFCFLDIRSPGLGDTAMYLCATSRDQLAGGYNEQFFGPGTRLTVL.

This chain connects TRBV11-2 to TRBJ1-6; TRBD1 aligns across 9 bases. This CDR3 has 14 amino acids. Per the germline V gene, CDR1 is SGHAT and CDR2 is FQNNGV. After removal of 1 base from V and 10 bases from J, the junction contained 2 bases not matched to a gene. The CDR3: CASSLGDRVSPLHF. CDR3 DNA sequence: TGTGCCAGCAGCTTAGGGGACAGGGTCTCACCCCTCCACTTT. The variable domain in full, completed from reference TRBV11-2 and TRBJ1-6, reads EAGVAQSPRYKIIEKRQSVAFWCNPISGHATLYWYQQILGQGPKLLIQFQNNGVVDDSQLPKDRFSAERLKGVDSTLKIQPAKLEDSAVYLCASSLGDRVSPLHFGNGTRLTVT.

This sequence joins TRBV29-1 and TRBJ2-5, with 12 bases identical to TRBD2. The DNA matches TRBJ2-1 better at its end, which makes the J call doubtful. The CDR3 totals 20 residues. Germline CDR1 SQVTM, CDR2 ANQGSEA. This CDR3 is CSVEELLAGGTRIQQETQFF. The CDR3 DNA is TGCAGCGTTGAAGAATTACTAGCGGGGGGAACGCGTATACAACAAGAGACCCAGTTCTTC.

On this clonotype: This may come from a read error, since a much larger clone is one base off. This sequence joins TRBV5-1 and TRBJ2-6; the match to TRBD1 covers 9 bases. The CDR3 is 17 residues long. From germline, CDR1 is SGHRS and CDR2 YFSETQ. The CDR3 sequence is CAGSLRDRASGANVLTF. CDR3 nucleotides: TGCGCCGGCAGCCTCCGGGACAGGGCCTCTGGGGCCAACGTCCTGACTTTC.

The sample holds a few counts of this clonotype. The CDR3 region is CASSLGGEYSYEQYF. The CDR3, as DNA: TGTGCCAGCAGCTTAGGAGGGGAATACTCCTACGAGCAGTACTTC. V and J are TRBV7-9 and TRBJ2-7; D may correspond to TRBD1 or TRBD2 (5 bases each). This CDR3 contains 15 residues. The germline gives CDR1 SEHNR, CDR2 FQNEAQ (reference sequence). The ends were cut back, 1 base at V and 0 bases at J, with 10 bases in the middle.

The chain uses TRBV9 and TRBJ2-7; 10 positions agree with TRBD2. V shed 0 bases, J shed 1 base, and the junction held 7 bases outside the gene matches. Germline assignment: CDR1 SGDLS and CDR2 YYNGEE. This CDR3 spans 17 amino acids. The CDR3 nucleotides read TGTGCCAGCAGCGTAGCTAGCGGGGGACCCTATTCCTACGAGCAGTACTTC. This gives the protein CASSVASGGPYSYEQYF.

The chain uses TRBV4-1 and TRBJ2-3; D is undetermined. Trimming pared 3 bases from V and 1 base from J, leaving 11 bases between. The CDR3 sequence is 15 residues long. Germline assignment: CDR1 MGHRA and CDR2 YSYEKL. The CDR3 bases are TGCGCCAGCAGCCAGCCCCTTAGGGGCACAGATACGCAGTATTTT. Protein: CASSQPLRGTDTQYF.

This chain links TRBV5-1 with TRBJ1-2, with TRBD1 matching 7 bases. The CDR3 is made up of 15 amino acids. Germline V gene sequence: CDR1 SGHRS, CDR2 YFSETQ. V dropped 2 bases and J dropped 2; count of bases not matched to a gene: 6. DNA of the CDR3: TGCGCCAGCAGCTTAGGGAACAGGGGAAACTATGGCTACACCTTC. The encoded protein is CASSLGNRGNYGYTF.

CDR3 amino acids: CASSPNRVSYEQYF. CDR3 bases: TGTGCCAGCAGCCCAAACAGGGTCTCCTACGAGCAGTACTTC. This chain links TRBV12-3 or TRBV12-4 with TRBJ2-7, with D possibly being TRBD1 (6 bases). This CDR3 has 14 amino acids. V lost 6 bases and J 0 bases, leaving 12 bases between the germline ends.

This clonotype came up a few times. This chain connects TRBV12-3 or TRBV12-4 to TRBJ2-4; 8 nucleotides line up with TRBD1. V gave up 5 bases and J gave up 9 bases; unmatched junction bases: 15. The CDR3 loop spans 16 amino acids. CDR3 sequence: CASSPGQGPLGLIQYF. The CDR3 nucleotides read TGTGCCAGCAGTCCCGGACAGGGCCCTTTGGGGCTCATTCAGTACTTC.

The gene calls are TRBV20-1 and TRBJ1-2; D is undetermined. Germline V CDR1 and CDR2: DFQATT, SNEGSKA (reference sequence). V was clipped by 4 bases and J by 8 bases, with 11 bases between them. The CDR3 sequence is 11 residues long. The CDR3 sequence is CSAKRALGYTF. The CDR3 coding sequence is TGCAGTGCTAAACGAGCCCTGGGCTACACCTTC.